These T cell receptor beta chains were read from a single sample in a study of shared clonotypes between healthy human individuals. Here immunoSEQ multiplex PCR was the method, and the copy in TCRdb shows in-frame clones only, minus some. The table lists under 2.5 million clones, roughly 92% of them singletons. The sequenced material came from naive CD4+ T cells from PBMCs. The receptors come from a man aged 18 to 35 in good health. Some clones in this sample may be carry-over from other donors' samples. The CDR3 runs from the conserved cysteine through the conserved F or W. Each record gives: V gene, J gene, D gene, clone size, CDR3 DNA, CDR3 protein. D genes are given only for firm matches. Clone size is stated in some rows and not others, as once, few, many or a class when expanded.

>TRBV5-4|TRBJ2-3|-|-
TGTGCCAGCAGCTTGACCAACGGGGATACGCAGTATTTT
CASSLTNGDTQYF
>TRBV5-1|TRBJ2-7|TRBD1|-
TGCGCCAGCAGCTCCAACCCCGGGACAGGGGGCTATGAGCAGTACTTC
CASSSNPGTGGYEQYF
>TRBV28|TRBJ2-7|TRBD1|-
TGTGCCAGCAGGAGGACAGGGCCCTACGAGCAGTACTTC
CASRRTGPYEQYF
>TRBV4-1|TRBJ2-1|-|-
TGCGCCAGCAGCCAAGAACCCCACCTACAGCTGAGCTCCTACAATGAGCAGTTCTTC
CASSQEPHLQLSSYNEQFF
>TRBV7-8|TRBJ2-7|TRBD1|-
TGTGCCAGCAGCTCCCGGGACAGGGCTTTATACGAGCAGTACTTC
CASSSRDRALYEQYF
>TRBV2|TRBJ2-7|-|-
TGTGCCAGCAGTGGAGAGGCGGGGATCGGGGTCGAGCAGTACTTC
CASSGEAGIGVEQYF
>TRBV27|TRBJ2-2|-|-
TGTGCCAGCAGCTTACCCCATGGGACCGCGAACACCGGGGAGCTGTTTTTT
CASSLPHGTANTGELFF
>TRBV5-1|TRBJ2-3|-|-
TGCGCCAGCAGCTTGGCTGGTTCAGGAGATACGCAGTATTTT
CASSLAGSGDTQYF
>TRBV15|TRBJ2-7|TRBD2|-
TGTGCCACCAGCAGGGGGCCCACGGGAGGAGGGGAGCAGTACTTC
CATSRGPTGGGEQYF
>TRBV5-5|TRBJ1-5|-|-
TGTGCCAGCAGTGAGGGGCCGAATAGCAATCAGCCCCAGCATTTT
CASSEGPNSNQPQHF
>TRBV11-2|TRBJ2-7|-|-
TGTGCCAGCAGCTCCTCCGTTTATGGTTACGAGCAGTACTTC
CASSSSVYGYEQYF
>TRBV27|TRBJ2-5|-|-
TGTGCCAGCAGCAGTCGGTGGACATCGGGAGAGACCCAGTACTTC
CASSSRWTSGETQYF
>TRBV7-9|TRBJ2-3|-|-
TGTGCCAGCAGCTTAAAGCCAGATACGCAGTATTTT
CASSLKPDTQYF
>TRBV28|TRBJ1-5|-|-
TGTGCCAGCACCGGGTACAGGGAAGGTGGTAATCAGCCCCAGCATTTT
CASTGYREGGNQPQHF
>TRBV6-5|TRBJ1-6|-|-
TGTGCCAGCAGTTACGTTCGGGGGGAAGGTAATTCACCCCTCCACTTT
CASSYVRGEGNSPLHF
>TRBV28|TRBJ1-2|TRBD1|once
TGTGCCAGCAGTTTTGGAGGACAGGGGGCAGTCTATGGCTACACCTTC
CASSFGGQGAVYGYTF
>TRBV6-5|TRBJ2-1|TRBD2|-
TGTGCCAGCAGTTTCTTTAGCGGGAGCTCCTACAATGAGCAGTTCTTC
CASSFFSGSSYNEQFF
>TRBV2|TRBJ2-5|-|-
TGTGCCAGCAGTGATTATAGTGGTGGGGCCCAGTACTTC
CASSDYSGGAQYF
>TRBV6-5|TRBJ2-7|-|-
TGTGCCAGCAGTTACCAGGCAGGGGACACAACCTACGAGCAGTACTTC
CASSYQAGDTTYEQYF
>TRBV30|TRBJ1-2|-|-
TGTGCCTGGAGGGTGGTGGCAGGGGCTGGCTACACCTTC
CAWRVVAGAGYTF
>TRBV5-5|TRBJ2-7|-|-
TGTGCCAGCAGCTATGGACAGACCTACGAGCAGTACTTC
CASSYGQTYEQYF
>TRBV27|TRBJ1-2|TRBD1|few
TGTGCCAGCAGTTTAGATGAGGGGGCGGGCTACACCTTC
CASSLDEGAGYTF
>TRBV11-2|TRBJ2-7|-|-
TGTGCCAGCAGCTTAGTGTCCACGAGGGGCTACGAGCAGTACTTC
CASSLVSTRGYEQYF
>TRBV7-2|TRBJ2-2|TRBD2|-
TGTGCCAGCAGCCCCCGGGGGGACACCGGGGAGCTGTTTTTT
CASSPRGDTGELFF
>TRBV5-1|TRBJ2-3|-|-
TGCGCCAGCACCCATGGGGGCACACAAGATACGCAGTATTTT
CASTHGGTQDTQYF
>TRBV5-4|TRBJ2-5|-|-
TGTGCCAGCAGCGTCGAGGGCCGCTTGGTTGGGACCCAGTACTTC
CASSVEGRLVGTQYF
>TRBV28|TRBJ2-1|TRBD2|-
TGTGCCAGCAGTTACCGAGCGGGAGGGCCGGGAGCTTATTACAATGAGCAGTTCTTC
CASSYRAGGPGAYYNEQFF
>TRBV5-1|TRBJ1-1|-|-
TGCGCCAGCAGCTTGGAGGCCAGGGTGCGAACTGAAGCTTTCTTT
CASSLEARVRTEAFF
>TRBV7-9|TRBJ2-3|-|-
TGTGCCAGCAGTTCAACCCTGGACGGGAGTAGTGGTACGCAGTATTTT
CASSSTLDGSSGTQYF
>TRBV15|TRBJ1-2|-|-
TGTGCCACCAGCAGAGTAGAGTCCTATGGCTACACCTTC
CATSRVESYGYTF
>TRBV19|TRBJ2-6|-|-
TGTGCCAGTAGTTCCCCGCCTTGGCTAAGGGCTGGGGCCAACGTCCTGACTTTC
CASSSPPWLRAGANVLTF
>TRBV20-1|TRBJ2-7|-|-
TGCAGTGCTTCCACCTTCCACGAGCAGTACTTC
CSASTFHEQYF
>TRBV19|TRBJ1-2|TRBD1|once
TGTGCCAGTAGTATGGTTGGACAGGGAGAAGGCGGCTACACCTTC
CASSMVGQGEGGYTF
>TRBV5-4|TRBJ2-1|TRBD2|-
TGTGCCAGCAGCCACGAGGCTGGACTAGCCTCAGATGAGCAGTTCTTC
CASSHEAGLASDEQFF
>TRBV28|TRBJ2-3|TRBD2|once
TGTGCCAGCAGTCCCGGGCAGCGGGGGGTTTCTAATACGCAGTATTTT
CASSPGQRGVSNTQYF
>TRBV4-2|TRBJ2-5|TRBD1|-
TGTGCCAGCAGCCAAGAGGCTACGGACAGGGGGTCGTCCGCAGCCCAGTACTTC
CASSQEATDRGSSAAQYF
>TRBV6-6|TRBJ2-7|TRBD1|-
TGTGCCAGCAACCCGCGGACAGGCGCTTCCTACGAGCAGTACTTC
CASNPRTGASYEQYF
>TRBV6-1|TRBJ1-2|TRBD1|-
TGTGCCATCAGTGAGATCGGCCTTACAGGGGGCTATGGCTACACCTTC
CAISEIGLTGGYGYTF
>TRBV4-2|TRBJ2-1|-|-
TGTGCCAGCAGCCTCAGCGGGCAGGGCGAGCAGTTCTTC
CASSLSGQGEQFF
>TRBV7-9|TRBJ2-3|TRBD2|-
TGTGCCAGCAGCGGGGGACTAGCGGGAGTGGCAGATACGCAGTATTTT
CASSGGLAGVADTQYF
>TRBV9|TRBJ1-2|-|-
TGTGCCAGCAGCGTAGATGGGGGGCGTTATGGCTACACCTTC
CASSVDGGRYGYTF
>TRBV7-2|TRBJ1-1|-|few
TGTGCCAGCAGCTTAGTGGGCACCACTGAAGCTTTCTTT
CASSLVGTTEAFF
>TRBV5-1|TRBJ1-5|-|-
TGCGCCAGTTCCCGGGACGGACCCAATCAGCCCCAGCATTTT
CASSRDGPNQPQHF
>TRBV19|TRBJ2-1|TRBD1|-
TGTGCCAGTAGCCCCCCGGGACAGTACTACAATGAGCAGTTCTTC
CASSPPGQYYNEQFF
>TRBV9|TRBJ2-6|-|-
TGTGCCAGCAGCGTAGGCCTAGGTGGGGCCAACGTCCTGACTTTC
CASSVGLGGANVLTF
>TRBV7-9|TRBJ2-7|TRBD1|-
TGTGCCAGCAGCTTAGGCGGGACAGGATCGTACGAGCAGTACTTC
CASSLGGTGSYEQYF